The clone carrying this T cell receptor (beta chain) has just a few counts. The antigen is undetermined. The table came from immunoSEQ multiplex PCR; TCRdb's copy has only in-frame clones and leaves some out. The data show a few million clones, 85% to 95% seen once. The data originate from a study of shared clonotypes between healthy human individuals. Findings of the study overall: With several donors compared, approximately 5% of naive CD4 clonotypes were shared. An expected dependence of interdonor clonotype sharing on sequencing depth was noted.

The V gene's germline CDR1 is LNHDA and CDR2 SQIVND (reference sequence). CDR3 length equals 16 residues. V lost 4 bases to trimming and J lost 0 bases, with 13 bases between them. The donor cohort consisted entirely of Caucasian adults residing in Nashville, Tennessee. Specimen: naive CD4+ T cells from PBMCs. Subset here: CD45RA+ positively selected. This chain connects TRBV19 to TRBJ1-5; tentatively, D is TRBD1 (5 bases). This receptor was identified in a man between 18 and 35 years old in good health. Some clones in this sample may be carry-over from other donors' samples. This chain's CDR3 is CASSNWGPGSNQPQHF. DNA for the CDR3: TGTGCCAGTAGTAATTGGGGCCCAGGTAGCAATCAGCCCCAGCATTTT.